A single sample is the source of the 29 T cell receptor beta chains below, sequenced in a study of shared clonotypes between healthy human individuals. Clones were sequenced by immunoSEQ multiplex PCR, and TCRdb holds only the in-frame ones, with some missing. The table lists 190,000 or so clones, approximately 62% of them singletons. Sequences were obtained from memory CD4+ T cells sorted from blood. Indicated subset: CD45RA-negative fraction. The receptors originated from a man aged 25 to 40 in good health.

This chain connects TRBV5-1 to TRBJ2-5; tentatively, D is TRBD1 (6 bases). The CDR3 loop spans 14 amino acids. V dropped 5 bases and J dropped 1 base, with 12 bases sitting between them. The germline CDR1 and CDR2 sequences are SGHRS and YFSETQ. This chain's CDR3 is CASSRQDLQETQYF. The CDR3 DNA follows: TGCGCCAGCAGTCGACAGGATCTCCAAGAGACCCAGTACTTC.

This clone was seen a few times. V is TRBV7-2 and J is TRBJ2-1, with D possibly matching TRBD2 (5 bases). Germline V lookup: CDR1 SGHTA, CDR2 FQGNSA. Trimming cost V 4 bases and J 0 bases, with 16 bases left between them. The CDR3 totals 17 residues. The CDR3 sequence: CASSSPALGGSYNEQFF. In nucleotides, the CDR3 is TGTGCCAGCAGCTCCCCAGCCTTAGGAGGCTCCTACAATGAGCAGTTCTTC.

V gene TRBV27 combines with J gene TRBJ2-7; 7 bases fit TRBD1. The CDR3 extends over 14 amino acids. The ends lost 5 bases at V and 2 bases at J; junction bases unmatched: 6. Germline assignment: CDR1 MNHEY and CDR2 SMNVEV (reference sequence). The CDR3 nucleotides are TGTGCCAGCAGTCTCGAGCAGGGGGCCTACGAGCAGTACTTC. It yields the protein CASSLEQGAYEQYF.

V is TRBV5-1 and J is TRBJ1-1, with D possibly being TRBD1 (5 bases). The length of the CDR3 is 16 residues. Germline V gene data show CDR1 as SGHRS and CDR2 as YFSETQ. Trimming removed 7 bases from V and 0 bases from J, with 19 bases in between. CDR3 in DNA: TGCGCCAGCCGCCCGACCCCGGGGACGTTGAACACTGAAGCTTTCTTT. Residues: CASRPTPGTLNTEAFF.

The rearrangement links TRBV6-6 to TRBJ1-5, with D perhaps matching TRBD1 (6 bases). The CDR3 sequence is 14 residues long. Trimming cost V 6 bases and J 1 base, with 10 bases left between them. Looked up from germline, CDR1 is MNHNY and CDR2 is SVGAGI (reference sequence). This chain's CDR3 is CASRSGASNQPQHF. DNA of the CDR3: TGTGCCAGCAGATCGGGGGCCAGCAATCAGCCCCAGCATTTT.

The genes are TRBV7-9 and TRBJ1-1; TRBD1 might be the D (6 bases). The V gene's germline CDR1 is SEHNR and CDR2 FQNEAQ (reference sequence). V gave up 3 bases and J gave up 0 bases, with 8 bases separating them. This CDR3 contains 14 residues. CDR3 amino acids: CASSLGQLNTEAFF. In DNA form, the CDR3 reads TGTGCCAGCAGCTTGGGACAACTGAACACTGAAGCTTTCTTT.

This sequence joins TRBV29-1 and TRBJ2-2; 9 bases are shared with TRBD1. The CDR3 is 15 residues long. CDR1 is SQVTM, CDR2 ANQGSEA, per germline. Unmatched junction bases numbered 6, after V lost 5 bases and J lost 2 bases. CDR3 DNA: TGCAGCGTTCCCCGGGACAGGGCTAACACCGGGGAGCTGTTTTTT. It translates to CSVPRDRANTGELFF.

This clone was found a few times. The chain links TRBV5-1 to TRBJ2-1, with 8 bases identical to TRBD1. Germline V CDR1 and CDR2: SGHRS, YFSETQ. Trimming removed 3 bases from V and 7 bases from J; junction bases left unmatched: 12. The CDR3 totals 16 residues. The CDR3 sequence: CASSSISTRQGNEQFF. DNA for the CDR3: TGCGCCAGCAGCTCCATTTCCACTAGACAGGGGAATGAGCAGTTCTTC. Filled out from reference TRBV5-1 and TRBJ2-1, the complete variable domain reads KAGVTQTPRYLIKTRGQQVTLSCSPISGHRSVSWYQQTPGQGLQFLFEYFSETQRNKGNFPGRFSGRQFSNSRSEMNVSTLELGDSALYLCASSSISTRQGNEQFFGPGTRLTVL.

In this sample, this clone turned up a few times. This rearrangement joins TRBV7-8 to TRBJ2-7; TRBD2 aligns across 12 bases. After removal of 3 bases from V and 7 bases from J, the junction contained 7 bases not matched to a gene. This CDR3 is 15 amino acids long. Per germline, CDR1 SGHVS and CDR2 FQNEAQ. The CDR3 sequence is CASSLRTSGVVEQYF. Here the CDR3 DNA reads TGTGCCAGCAGCTTGCGGACTAGCGGGGTAGTTGAGCAGTACTTC.

This clone was detected a few times. This chain links TRBV6-1 with TRBJ1-5, with D uncertain. CDR3 length: 13 amino acids. Germline V gene lookup returns CDR1 MNHNS and CDR2 SASEGT. The V gene lost 5 bases and the J gene lost 3 bases, with 8 bases spanning the gap. The CDR3 sequence is CASSLVYNQPQHF. In nucleotides, the CDR3 is TGTGCCAGCAGTTTAGTTTACAATCAGCCCCAGCATTTT.

The chain carries TRBV7-8 and TRBJ1-2; perhaps TRBD1 as D (5 bases). This CDR3 comprises 15 residues. Trimming shortened V by 7 bases and J by 8 bases, and 23 bases separated the two germline ends. The germline V gene has CDR1 SGHVS and CDR2 FQNEAQ. The CDR3 DNA is TGTGCCAGCACCCGGAGCCCCGGGACGGGAGAAGGCTACACCTTC. It encodes CASTRSPGTGEGYTF.

The chain combines TRBV9 with TRBJ1-3; D is ambiguous. CDR3 size: 14 residues. Looked up from germline, CDR1 is SGDLS and CDR2 is YYNGEE. V was shortened by 0 bases and J by 0 bases, with 4 bases between the two germline ends. The CDR3 DNA follows: TGTGCCAGCAGCGTAGATTTCTCTGGAAACACCATATATTTT. Its translation is CASSVDFSGNTIYF.

This clone has just a few counts. The V gene is TRBV25-1, the J gene TRBJ1-1; D is undetermined. V gave up 3 bases and J gave up 1 base, with 6 bases separating them. Germline V gene sequence: CDR1 MGHDK, CDR2 SYGVNS. This CDR3 is built from 13 residues. As DNA, the CDR3 is TGTGCCAGCAGTGACTTCCCGAACACTGAAGCTTTCTTT. Its translation: CASSDFPNTEAFF.

This rearrangement joins TRBV11-2 to TRBJ1-2; D is possibly TRBD1 (6 bases). The CDR3 covers 14 residues. Germline CDR1 and CDR2: SGHAT and FQNNGV. The V and J ends lost 1 base and 5 bases respectively, with 11 bases between them. CDR3 in DNA: TGTGCCAGCAGCTTAGGGGGGGCTGGTTATGGCTACACCTTC. Its translation: CASSLGGAGYGYTF.

V and J are TRBV27 and TRBJ2-2; tentatively, D is TRBD1 or TRBD2 (5 bases each). CDR1 is MNHEY, CDR2 SMNVEV, per germline (reference sequence). The CDR3 runs 15 residues. The V end was cut by 5 bases, the J end by 9 bases, with 19 bases between. CDR3 bases: TGTGCCAGCAGTGTCGACACAGGAGAGGGCCGGGAGCTGTTTTTT. Translating it yields CASSVDTGEGRELFF.

This clone came up a few times. The chain carries TRBV11-2 and TRBJ1-2; D might be TRBD1 (5 bases). Germline V lookup: CDR1 SGHAT, CDR2 FQNNGV. The CDR3 extends over 16 amino acids. V lost 5 bases and J lost 7, with 23 bases in between. The CDR3, as DNA: TGTGCCAGCAGCGCCATCCAGGGCAGTCGAATAAGTGGCTACACCTTC. Translated: CASSAIQGSRISGYTF.

The V and J genes are TRBV7-2 and TRBJ1-5; D uncertain. Trimming removed 4 bases from V and 6 bases from J, with 10 bases in between. Per germline, CDR1 SGHTA and CDR2 FQGNSA. The CDR3 runs 13 residues. The CDR3 loop is CASSSGVLQPQHF. The CDR3 DNA is TGTGCCAGCAGCTCTGGCGTCCTTCAGCCCCAGCATTTT.

Of note for this clone: Other nucleotide sequences in the sample specify the same CDR3. This rearrangement joins TRBV11-2 to TRBJ2-3, with no clear D. Germline CDR1 is SGHAT and CDR2 is FQNNGV. The CDR3 extends over 12 amino acids. Between the trimmed V and J ends, which lost 3 bases and 0 bases, there was a span of 1 base. CDR3 protein: CASSFSTDTQYF. The CDR3 DNA is TGTGCCAGCAGCTTCAGCACAGATACGCAGTATTTT.

This clone was counted ten times or more. J is TRBJ2-7 and V is TRBV11-3; D gene ambiguous. With 5 bases removed from V and 5 bases from J, the gap between germline ends came to 19 bases. CDR3 length: 15 residues. Germline CDR1 reads SGHNT; CDR2 reads YENEEA. Here the CDR3 DNA reads TGTGCCAGCAGCCCTTCCTTAGGACGGCCGGACGAGCAGTACTTC. This sequence encodes CASSPSLGRPDEQYF. The full variable domain, its missing parts supplied by reference TRBV11-3 and TRBJ2-7, is EAGVVQSPRYKIIEKKQPVAFWCNPISGHNTLYWYLQNLGQGPELLIRYENEEAVDDSQLPKDRFSAERLKGVDSTLKIQPAELGDSAVYLCASSPSLGRPDEQYFGPGTRLTVT.

This clone was found once. The rearrangement uses TRBV27 and TRBJ2-1; the D gene is possibly TRBD2 (5 bases). CDR3 length: 14 residues. The V and J ends lost 6 bases and 5 bases respectively, with 14 bases between them. Germline V gene data show CDR1 as MNHEY and CDR2 as SMNVEV (reference sequence). The CDR3 loop is CASRLDQAHNEQFF. The CDR3 DNA reads TGTGCCAGCAGACTAGATCAAGCACACAATGAGCAGTTCTTC.

This clone was recorded only once. This chain joins TRBV9 and TRBJ2-2, with unresolved D. The CDR3 is 16 amino acids. Germline V gene sequence: CDR1 SGDLS, CDR2 YYNGEE. Trimming shortened V by 3 bases and J by 5 bases, and 17 bases separated the two germline ends. CDR3 region: CASSAWPGQATGELFF. The CDR3 DNA is TGTGCCAGCAGCGCCTGGCCGGGCCAGGCAACCGGGGAGCTGTTTTTT. Variable domain in full (rest from reference TRBV9 and TRBJ2-2): DSGVTQTPKHLITATGQRVTLRCSPRSGDLSVYWYQQSLDQGLQFLIQYYNGEERAKGNILERFSAQQFPDLHSELNLSSLELGDSALYFCASSAWPGQATGELFFGEGSRLTVL.

This clone was counted between two and nine times. The chain recombines TRBV7-3 with TRBJ2-1; 10 bases agree with TRBD2. J gave up 5 bases and V 3 bases, and 4 bases lay outside the gene matches. The V gene's germline CDR1 is SGHTA and CDR2 FQGTGA. This CDR3 is 15 amino acids long. CDR3 in amino acids: CASSLTSGYNNEQFF. Written as DNA, the CDR3 is TGTGCCAGCAGCTTGACTAGCGGGTATAACAATGAGCAGTTCTTC.

The chain has TRBV9 and TRBJ1-2; D perhaps matches TRBD1 (6 bases). The ends were cut back, 0 bases at V and 1 base at J, with 13 bases in the middle. The CDR3 consists of 16 residues. Germline loops: CDR1 SGDLS, CDR2 YYNGEE. The CDR3 DNA sequence: TGTGCCAGCAGCGTAGCATCCAGGGGCATTAACTATGGCTACACCTTC. Protein: CASSVASRGINYGYTF. Variable domain in full (rest from reference TRBV9 and TRBJ1-2): DSGVTQTPKHLITATGQRVTLRCSPRSGDLSVYWYQQSLDQGLQFLIQYYNGEERAKGNILERFSAQQFPDLHSELNLSSLELGDSALYFCASSVASRGINYGYTFGSGTRLTVV.

The table lists this clone with a few counts. The chain employs TRBV10-2 and TRBJ2-7, with TRBD1 matching over 7 bases. The J segment lost 6 bases and the V segment lost 6 bases, leaving 11 bases of the junction unmatched. The V gene's germline CDR1 is WSHSY and CDR2 SAAADI. This CDR3 has 14 amino acids. CDR3 coding DNA: TGCGCCAGCAGCAAGCCGGGACAGCCGACCGAGCAGTACTTC. Protein product: CASSKPGQPTEQYF.

The V gene is TRBV7-3, the J gene TRBJ1-2; 7 bases agree with TRBD1. The germline V gene has CDR1 SGHTA and CDR2 FQGTGA. The CDR3 is 17 residues long. V trimming: 0 bases; J trimming: 2 bases; junction bases outside the gene matches: 9. The CDR3 DNA sequence: TGTGCCAGCAGCTTAACGTCTTATCCACAGGGGAACTATGGCTACACCTTC. This codes for CASSLTSYPQGNYGYTF.

The chain combines TRBV6-5 with TRBJ2-5; no definite D call. From germline, CDR1 is MNHEY and CDR2 SVGAGI. The CDR3 contains 14 residues. V gave up 6 bases and J gave up 1 base, with 12 bases separating them. CDR3 coding DNA: TGTGCCAGCAGGATCGCAGGATCCCAAGAGACCCAGTACTTC. Its protein product is CASRIAGSQETQYF.

This chain joins TRBV7-3 and TRBJ1-1; D unclear. Trimming removed 5 bases at V and 4 bases at J, with 11 bases between. This CDR3 is 13 amino acids long. The germline gives CDR1 SGHTA, CDR2 FQGTGA. The CDR3, as DNA: TGTGCCAGCAGCCTCCGGTTTGGCACTGAAGCTTTCTTT. Residues: CASSLRFGTEAFF.

In DNA form, the CDR3 reads TGTGCCAGCAGCGGGGACGGGAGGGCCTCGTACAATGAGCAGTTCTTC. This encodes CASSGDGRASYNEQFF. The rearrangement links TRBV5-4 to TRBJ2-1; 8 bases agree with TRBD2. Germline lookup yields CDR1 SGHNT and CDR2 YYREEE (reference sequence). CDR3 size: 16 residues. V trimming: 4 bases; J trimming: 4 bases; junction bases outside the gene matches: 10.

V gene TRBV19 combines with J gene TRBJ2-7; D is perhaps TRBD2 (7 bases). The ends were cut back, 7 bases at V and 2 bases at J, with 15 bases in the middle. Germline CDR1 and CDR2: LNHDA and SQIVND (reference sequence). This CDR3 has 14 amino acids. The chain's CDR3 is CASTRMGGPYEQYF. Written as DNA, the CDR3 is TGTGCCAGTACCCGTATGGGGGGGCCCTACGAGCAGTACTTC.